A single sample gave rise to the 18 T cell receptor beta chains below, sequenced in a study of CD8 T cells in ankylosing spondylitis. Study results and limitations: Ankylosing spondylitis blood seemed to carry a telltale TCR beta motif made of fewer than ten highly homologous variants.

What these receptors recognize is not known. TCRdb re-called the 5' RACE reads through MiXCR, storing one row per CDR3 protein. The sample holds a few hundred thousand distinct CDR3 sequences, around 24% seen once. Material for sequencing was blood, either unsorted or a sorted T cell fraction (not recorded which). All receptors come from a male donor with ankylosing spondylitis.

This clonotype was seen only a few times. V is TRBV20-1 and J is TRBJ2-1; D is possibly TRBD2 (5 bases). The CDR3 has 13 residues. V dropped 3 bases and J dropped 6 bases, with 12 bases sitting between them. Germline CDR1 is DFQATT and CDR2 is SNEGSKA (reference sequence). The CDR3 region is CSARAGLANEQFF. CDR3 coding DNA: TGCAGTGCTAGGGCGGGTTTGGCCAATGAGCAGTTCTTC.

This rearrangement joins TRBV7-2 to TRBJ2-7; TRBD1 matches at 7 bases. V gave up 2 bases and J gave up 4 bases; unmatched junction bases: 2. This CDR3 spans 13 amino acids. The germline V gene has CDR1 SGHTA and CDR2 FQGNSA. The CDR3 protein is CASSLLGQYEQYF. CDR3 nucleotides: TGTGCCAGCAGCTTACTGGGACAGTACGAGCAGTACTTC.

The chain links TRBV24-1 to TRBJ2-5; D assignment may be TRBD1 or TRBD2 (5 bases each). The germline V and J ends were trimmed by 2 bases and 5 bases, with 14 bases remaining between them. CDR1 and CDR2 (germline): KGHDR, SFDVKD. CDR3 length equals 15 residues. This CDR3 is CATSDSTGALETQYF. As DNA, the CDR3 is TGTGCCACCAGTGATTCAACCGGGGCCTTGGAGACCCAGTACTTC.

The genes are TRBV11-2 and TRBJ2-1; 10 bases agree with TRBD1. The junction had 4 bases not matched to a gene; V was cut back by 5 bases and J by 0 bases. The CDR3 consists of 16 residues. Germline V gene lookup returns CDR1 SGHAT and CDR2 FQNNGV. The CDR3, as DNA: TGTGCCAGCAGCCCTCGGACAGGGGGCTCCTACAATGAGCAGTTCTTC. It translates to CASSPRTGGSYNEQFF.

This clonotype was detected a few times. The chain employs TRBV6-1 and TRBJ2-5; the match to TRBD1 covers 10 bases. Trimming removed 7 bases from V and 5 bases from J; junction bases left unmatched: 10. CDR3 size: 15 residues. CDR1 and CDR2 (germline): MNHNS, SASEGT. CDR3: CASKRQGAAGETQYF. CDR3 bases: TGTGCCAGCAAAAGACAGGGGGCGGCGGGTGAGACCCAGTACTTC.

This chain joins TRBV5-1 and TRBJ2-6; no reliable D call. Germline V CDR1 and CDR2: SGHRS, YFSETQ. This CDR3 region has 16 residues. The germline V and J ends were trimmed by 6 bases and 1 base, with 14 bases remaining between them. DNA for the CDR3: TGCGCCAGCAACGACCCGTTGGGTTCTGGGGCCAACGTCCTGACTTTC. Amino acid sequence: CASNDPLGSGANVLTF.

CDR3 nucleotides: TGTGCCAGCAGGGGAGGCGGGCTTTCCGGGGAGCTGTTTTTT. Translating gives CASRGGGLSGELFF. The chain recombines TRBV2 with TRBJ2-2; D may be TRBD2 (6 bases). V was clipped by 6 bases and J by 6 bases, with 14 bases between them. Germline V gene data show CDR1 as SNHLY and CDR2 as FYNNEI. This CDR3 has 14 residues.

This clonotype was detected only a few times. The chain's CDR3 is CASSPVYGTDNSPLHF. The CDR3 DNA sequence: TGTGCCAGCTCACCCGTATACGGGACAGATAATTCACCCCTCCACTTT. V is TRBV18 and J is TRBJ1-6, with TRBD1 identical over 7 bases. The CDR3 totals 16 residues. Trimming at V came to 3 bases and at J to 5 bases, leaving 7 bases not matched to a gene. Germline V gives CDR1 KGHSH, CDR2 LQKENI.

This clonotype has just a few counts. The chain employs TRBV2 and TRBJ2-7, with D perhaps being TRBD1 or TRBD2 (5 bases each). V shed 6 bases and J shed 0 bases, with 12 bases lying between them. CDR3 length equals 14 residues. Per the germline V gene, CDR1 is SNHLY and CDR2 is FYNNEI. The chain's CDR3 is CASRLEGSSYEQYF. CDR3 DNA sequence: TGTGCCAGCAGACTCGAGGGGTCCTCCTACGAGCAGTACTTC.

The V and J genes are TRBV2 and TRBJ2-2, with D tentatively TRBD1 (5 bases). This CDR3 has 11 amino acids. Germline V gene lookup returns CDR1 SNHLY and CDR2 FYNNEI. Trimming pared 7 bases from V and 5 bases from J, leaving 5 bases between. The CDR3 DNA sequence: TGTGCCAGCAAGGGGACCGGGGAGCTGTTTTTT. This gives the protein CASKGTGELFF.

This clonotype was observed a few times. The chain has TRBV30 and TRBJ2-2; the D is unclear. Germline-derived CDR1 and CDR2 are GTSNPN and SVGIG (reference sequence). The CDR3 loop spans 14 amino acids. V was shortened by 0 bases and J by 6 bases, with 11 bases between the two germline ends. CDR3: CAWSVNSFSGELFF. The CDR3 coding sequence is TGTGCCTGGAGTGTAAATAGTTTTTCCGGGGAGCTGTTTTTT.

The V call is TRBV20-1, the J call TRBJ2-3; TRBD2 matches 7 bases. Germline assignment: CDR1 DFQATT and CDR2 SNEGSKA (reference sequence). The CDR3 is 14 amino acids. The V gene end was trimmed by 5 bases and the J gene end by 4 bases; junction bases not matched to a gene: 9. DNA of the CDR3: TGCAGTGCTGGGAGGGGTGGATTTGCAGATACGCAGTATTTT. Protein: CSAGRGGFADTQYF.

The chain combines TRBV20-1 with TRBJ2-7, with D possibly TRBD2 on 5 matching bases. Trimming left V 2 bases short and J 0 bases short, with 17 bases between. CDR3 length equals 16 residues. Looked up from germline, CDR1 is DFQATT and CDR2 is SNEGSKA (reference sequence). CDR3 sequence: CSARPPGGFLSYEQYF. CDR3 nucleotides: TGCAGTGCTAGACCTCCCGGAGGTTTCCTCTCCTACGAGCAGTACTTC.

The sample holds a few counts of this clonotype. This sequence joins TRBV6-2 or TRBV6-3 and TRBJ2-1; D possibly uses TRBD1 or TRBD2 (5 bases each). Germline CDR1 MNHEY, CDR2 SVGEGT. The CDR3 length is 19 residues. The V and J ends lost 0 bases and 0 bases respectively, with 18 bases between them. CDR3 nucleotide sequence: TGTGCCAGCAGTTACTCTCTTGGGGACCCACAAACCTCCTACAATGAGCAGTTCTTC. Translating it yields CASSYSLGDPQTSYNEQFF.

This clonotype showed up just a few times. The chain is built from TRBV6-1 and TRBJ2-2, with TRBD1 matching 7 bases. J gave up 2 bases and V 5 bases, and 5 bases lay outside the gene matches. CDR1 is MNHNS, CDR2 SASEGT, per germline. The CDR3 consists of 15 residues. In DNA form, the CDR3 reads TGTGCCAGCAGTACAGGGGTCTTTAACACCGGGGAGCTGTTTTTT. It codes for CASSTGVFNTGELFF.

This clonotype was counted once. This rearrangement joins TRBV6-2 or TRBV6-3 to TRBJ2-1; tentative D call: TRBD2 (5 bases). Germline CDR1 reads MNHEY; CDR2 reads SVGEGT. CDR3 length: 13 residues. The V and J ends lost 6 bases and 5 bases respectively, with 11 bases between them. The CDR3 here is CASRPLGNNEQFF. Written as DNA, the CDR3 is TGTGCCAGCAGACCCCTCGGGAACAATGAGCAGTTCTTC.

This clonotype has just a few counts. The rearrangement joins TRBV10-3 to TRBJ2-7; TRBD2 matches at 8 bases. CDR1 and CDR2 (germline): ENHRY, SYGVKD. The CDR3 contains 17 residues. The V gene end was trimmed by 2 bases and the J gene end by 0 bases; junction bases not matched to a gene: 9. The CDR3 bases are TGTGCCATCAGTGAGAGCCTTAGCGGGGTTTCCTCCTACGAGCAGTACTTC. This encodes CAISESLSGVSSYEQYF.

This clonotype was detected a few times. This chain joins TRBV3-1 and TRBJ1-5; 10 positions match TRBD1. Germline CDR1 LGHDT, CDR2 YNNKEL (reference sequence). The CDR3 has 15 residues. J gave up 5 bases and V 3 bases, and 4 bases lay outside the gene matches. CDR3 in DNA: TGTGCCAGCAGCCATACGACAGGGGGCGATCAGCCCCAGCATTTT. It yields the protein CASSHTTGGDQPQHF.